The clone carrying this T cell receptor (beta chain) was recorded at least ten times. Antigen specificity is unknown. This entry belongs to a study of neurological immune-mediated disorders. TCRdb independently ran MiXCR on the 5' RACE reads; one entry per CDR3 protein. The sample has 55,000 to 70,000 distinct CDR3 sequences; 3.2% are singletons. Study-level findings and limits: Private repertoires in all groups were suggested by the absence of shared CDR3 amino acid sequences among expanded clones across subjects. Healthy controls had more TCR clonal expansion than multiple sclerosis, which showed the least, whereas HTLV-1-associated myelopathy showed the most.

Looked up from germline, CDR1 is SEHNR and CDR2 is FQNEAQ (reference sequence). The CDR3 covers 13 residues. After removal of 4 bases from V and 5 bases from J, the junction contained 4 bases not matched to a gene. PBMCs numbering 2 million and stored at -80 C yielded the unsorted libraries. The rearrangement links TRBV7-9 to TRBJ1-1; 7 positions match TRBD1. This sequence originates from a woman aged 45-65 years with multiple sclerosis. Specimen: PBMCs. In DNA, the CDR3 is TGTGCCAGCAGCTCCCAGGGGGGAACTGAAGCTTTCTTT. Its translation is CASSSQGGTEAFF.